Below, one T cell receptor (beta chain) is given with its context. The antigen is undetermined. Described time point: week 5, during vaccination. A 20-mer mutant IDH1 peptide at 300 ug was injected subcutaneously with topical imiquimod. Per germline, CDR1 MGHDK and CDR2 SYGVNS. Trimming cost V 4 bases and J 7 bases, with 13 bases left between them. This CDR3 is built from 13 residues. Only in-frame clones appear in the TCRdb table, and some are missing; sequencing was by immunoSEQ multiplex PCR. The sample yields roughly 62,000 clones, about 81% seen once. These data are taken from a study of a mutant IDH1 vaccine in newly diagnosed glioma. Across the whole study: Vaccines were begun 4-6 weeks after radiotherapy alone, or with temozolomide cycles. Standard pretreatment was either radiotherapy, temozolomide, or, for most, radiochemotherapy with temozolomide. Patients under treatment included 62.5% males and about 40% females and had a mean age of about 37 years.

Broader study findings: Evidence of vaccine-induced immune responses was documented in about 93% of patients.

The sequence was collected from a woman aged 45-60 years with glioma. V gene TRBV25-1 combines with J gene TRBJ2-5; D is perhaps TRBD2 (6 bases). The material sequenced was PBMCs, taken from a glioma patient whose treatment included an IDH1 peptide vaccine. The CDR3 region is CASSGRRAGTQYF. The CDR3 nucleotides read TGTGCCAGCAGTGGAAGGAGGGCCGGGACCCAGTACTTC.